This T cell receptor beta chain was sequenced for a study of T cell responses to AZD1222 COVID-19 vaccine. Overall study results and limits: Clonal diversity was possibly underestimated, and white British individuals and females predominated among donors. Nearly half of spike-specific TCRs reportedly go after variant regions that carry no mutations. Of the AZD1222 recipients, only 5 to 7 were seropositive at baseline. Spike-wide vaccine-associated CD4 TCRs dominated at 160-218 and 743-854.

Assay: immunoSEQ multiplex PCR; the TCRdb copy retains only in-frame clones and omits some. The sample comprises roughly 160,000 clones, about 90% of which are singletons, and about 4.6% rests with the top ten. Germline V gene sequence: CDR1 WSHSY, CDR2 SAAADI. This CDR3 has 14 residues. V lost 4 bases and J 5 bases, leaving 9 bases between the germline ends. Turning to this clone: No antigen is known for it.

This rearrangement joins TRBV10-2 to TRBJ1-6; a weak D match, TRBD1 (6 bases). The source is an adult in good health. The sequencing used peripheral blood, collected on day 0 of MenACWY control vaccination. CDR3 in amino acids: CASSGTANNSPLHF. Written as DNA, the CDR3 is TGCGCCAGCAGTGGGACAGCGAATAATTCACCCCTCCACTTT.